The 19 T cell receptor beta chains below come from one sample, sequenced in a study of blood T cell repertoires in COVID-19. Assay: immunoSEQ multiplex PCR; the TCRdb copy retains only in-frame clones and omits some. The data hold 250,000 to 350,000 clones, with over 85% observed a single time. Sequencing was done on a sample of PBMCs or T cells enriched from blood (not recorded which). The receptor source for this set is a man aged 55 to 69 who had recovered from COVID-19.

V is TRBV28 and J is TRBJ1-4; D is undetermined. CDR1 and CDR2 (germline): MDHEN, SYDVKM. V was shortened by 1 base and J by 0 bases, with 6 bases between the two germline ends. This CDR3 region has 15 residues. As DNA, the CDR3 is TGTGCCAGCAGTTTATCTGTCCCAACTAATGAAAAACTGTTTTTT. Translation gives CASSLSVPTNEKLFF. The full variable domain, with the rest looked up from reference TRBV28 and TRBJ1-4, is DVKVTQSSRYLVKRTGEKVFLECVQDMDHENMFWYRQDPGLGLRLIYFSYDVKMKEKGDIPEGYSVSREKKERFSLILESASTNQTSMYLCASSLSVPTNEKLFFGSGTQLSVL.

The chain's CDR3 is CASSSGTANTEAFF. CDR3 coding DNA: TGCGCCAGCAGCTCCGGGACAGCGAACACTGAAGCTTTCTTT. The rearrangement joins TRBV5-1 to TRBJ1-1; 7 bases fit TRBD1. The germline V gene encodes CDR1 SGHRS and CDR2 YFSETQ. Trimming at V came to 3 bases and at J to 1 base, leaving 3 bases not matched to a gene. There are 14 residues in the CDR3. Full variable domain (outside the CDR3, taken from reference TRBV5-1 and TRBJ1-1): KAGVTQTPRYLIKTRGQQVTLSCSPISGHRSVSWYQQTPGQGLQFLFEYFSETQRNKGNFPGRFSGRQFSNSRSEMNVSTLELGDSALYLCASSSGTANTEAFFGQGTRLTVV.

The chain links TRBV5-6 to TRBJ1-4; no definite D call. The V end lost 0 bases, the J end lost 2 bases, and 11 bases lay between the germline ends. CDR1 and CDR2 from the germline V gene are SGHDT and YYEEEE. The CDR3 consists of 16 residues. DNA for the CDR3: TGTGCCAGCAGCTTGGGTGTTCTGGGCACTAATGAAAAACTGTTTTTT. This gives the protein CASSLGVLGTNEKLFF.

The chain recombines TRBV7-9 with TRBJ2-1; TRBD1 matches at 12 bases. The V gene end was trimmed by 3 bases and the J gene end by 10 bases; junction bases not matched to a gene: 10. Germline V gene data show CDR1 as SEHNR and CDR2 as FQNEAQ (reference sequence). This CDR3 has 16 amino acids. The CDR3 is CASSFRPGTGGVEQFF. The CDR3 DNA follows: TGTGCCAGCAGCTTCCGCCCCGGGACAGGGGGCGTCGAGCAGTTCTTC.

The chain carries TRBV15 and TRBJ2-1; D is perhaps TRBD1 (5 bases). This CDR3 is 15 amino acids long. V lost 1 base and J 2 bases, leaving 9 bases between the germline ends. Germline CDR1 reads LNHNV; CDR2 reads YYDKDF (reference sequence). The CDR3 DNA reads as TGTGCCACCAGCAGAGGGGGCCCCACCTACAATGAGCAGTTCTTC. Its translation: CATSRGGPTYNEQFF. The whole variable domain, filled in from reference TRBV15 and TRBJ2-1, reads DAMVIQNPRYQVTQFGKPVTLSCSQTLNHNVMYWYQQKSSQAPKLLFHYYDKDFNNEADTPDNFQSRRPNTSFCFLDIRSPGLGDTAMYLCATSRGGPTYNEQFFGPGTRLTVL.

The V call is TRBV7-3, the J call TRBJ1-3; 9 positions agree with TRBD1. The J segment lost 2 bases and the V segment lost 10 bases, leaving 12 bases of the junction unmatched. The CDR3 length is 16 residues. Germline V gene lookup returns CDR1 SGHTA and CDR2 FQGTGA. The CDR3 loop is CANSLRQGVPGNTIYF. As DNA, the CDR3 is TGTGCCAACTCCCTACGACAGGGGGTACCTGGAAACACCATATATTTT. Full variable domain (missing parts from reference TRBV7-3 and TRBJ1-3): GAGVSQTPSNKVTEKGKYVELRCDPISGHTALYWYRQSLGQGPEFLIYFQGTGAADDSGLPNDRFFAVRPEGSVSTLKIQRTERGDSAVYLCANSLRQGVPGNTIYFGEGSWLTVV.

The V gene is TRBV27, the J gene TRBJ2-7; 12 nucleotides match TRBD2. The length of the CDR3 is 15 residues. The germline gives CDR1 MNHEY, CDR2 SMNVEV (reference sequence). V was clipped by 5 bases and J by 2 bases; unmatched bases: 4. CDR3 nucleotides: TGTGCCAGCAGTCCCGGACTAGCGGGAACCTACGAGCAGTACTTC. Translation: CASSPGLAGTYEQYF.

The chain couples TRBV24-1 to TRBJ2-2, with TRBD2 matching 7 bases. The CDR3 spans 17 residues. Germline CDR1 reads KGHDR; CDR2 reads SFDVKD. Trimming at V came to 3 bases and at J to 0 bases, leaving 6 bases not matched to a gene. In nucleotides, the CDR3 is TGTGCCACCAGTGATACAGGTGGGGGGGCGAACACCGGGGAGCTGTTTTTT. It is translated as CATSDTGGGANTGELFF.

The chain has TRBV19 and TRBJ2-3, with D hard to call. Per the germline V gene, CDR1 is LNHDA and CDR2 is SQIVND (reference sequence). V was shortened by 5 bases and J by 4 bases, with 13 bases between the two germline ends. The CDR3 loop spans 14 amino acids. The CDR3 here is CASSLDVVADTQYF. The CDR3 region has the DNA TGTGCCAGTAGTCTTGATGTGGTAGCAGATACGCAGTATTTT. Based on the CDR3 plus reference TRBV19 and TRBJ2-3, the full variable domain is DGGITQSPKYLFRKEGQNVTLSCEQNLNHDAMYWYRQDPGQGLRLIYYSQIVNDFQKGDIAEGYSVSREKKESFPLTVTSAQKNPTAFYLCASSLDVVADTQYFGPGTRLTVL.

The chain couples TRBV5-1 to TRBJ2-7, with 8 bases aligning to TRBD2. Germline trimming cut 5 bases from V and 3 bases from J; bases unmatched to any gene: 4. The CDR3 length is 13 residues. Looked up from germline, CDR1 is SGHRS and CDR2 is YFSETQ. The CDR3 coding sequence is TGCGCCAGCAGTAGCGGGATAGTCTACGAGCAGTACTTC. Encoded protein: CASSSGIVYEQYF.

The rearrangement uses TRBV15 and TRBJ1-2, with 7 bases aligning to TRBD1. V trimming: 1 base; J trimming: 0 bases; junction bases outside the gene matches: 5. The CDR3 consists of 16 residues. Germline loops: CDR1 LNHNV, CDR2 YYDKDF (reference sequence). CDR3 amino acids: CATSRGGDRANYGYTF. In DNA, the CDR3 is TGTGCCACCAGCAGAGGGGGGGACAGAGCTAACTATGGCTACACCTTC.

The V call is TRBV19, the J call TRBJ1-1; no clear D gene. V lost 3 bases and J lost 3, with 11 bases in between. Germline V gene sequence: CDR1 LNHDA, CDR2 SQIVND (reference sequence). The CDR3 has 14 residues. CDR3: CASSMTGFDTEAFF. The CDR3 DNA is TGTGCCAGTAGTATGACGGGTTTCGACACTGAAGCTTTCTTT.

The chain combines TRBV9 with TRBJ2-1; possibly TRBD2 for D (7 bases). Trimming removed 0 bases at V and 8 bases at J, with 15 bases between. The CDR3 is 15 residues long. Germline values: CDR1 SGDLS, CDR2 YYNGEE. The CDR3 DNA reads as TGTGCCAGCAGCGTAGCGGCGGGGGACATGTATGAGCAGTTCTTC. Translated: CASSVAAGDMYEQFF.

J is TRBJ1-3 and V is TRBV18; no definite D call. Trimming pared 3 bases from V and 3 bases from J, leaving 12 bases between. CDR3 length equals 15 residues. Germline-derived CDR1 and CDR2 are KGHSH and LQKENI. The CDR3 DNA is TGTGCCAGCTCACCGTTGGGTGCAGGTGGAAACACCATATATTTT. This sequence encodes CASSPLGAGGNTIYF.

The CDR3 loop reads CASSKAAGGGVDYGYTF. Written as DNA, the CDR3 is TGTGCCAGCAGCAAAGCGGCAGGGGGTGGGGTTGACTATGGCTACACCTTC. V and J are TRBV21-1 and TRBJ1-2; the table's D call, TRBD1, has no DNA check behind it. TRBV21-1 counts as a pseudogene. This CDR3 region has 17 residues.

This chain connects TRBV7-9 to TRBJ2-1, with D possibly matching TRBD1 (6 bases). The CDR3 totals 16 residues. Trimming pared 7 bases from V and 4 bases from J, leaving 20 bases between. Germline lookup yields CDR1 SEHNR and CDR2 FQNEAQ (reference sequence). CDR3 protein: CASTQPKGQLYNEQFF. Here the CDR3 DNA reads TGTGCCAGCACCCAACCCAAAGGACAGCTTTACAATGAGCAGTTCTTC.

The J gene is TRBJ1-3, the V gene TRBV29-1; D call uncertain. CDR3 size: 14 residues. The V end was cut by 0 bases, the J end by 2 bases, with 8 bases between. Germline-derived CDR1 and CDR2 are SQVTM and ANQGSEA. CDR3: CSVEDKLTGNTIYF. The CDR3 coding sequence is TGCAGCGTTGAAGACAAACTGACTGGAAACACCATATATTTT.

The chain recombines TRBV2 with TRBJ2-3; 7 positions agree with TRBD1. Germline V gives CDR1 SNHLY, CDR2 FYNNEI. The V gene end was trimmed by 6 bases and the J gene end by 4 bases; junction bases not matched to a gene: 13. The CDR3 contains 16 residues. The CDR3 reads CASSRSEGQGADTQYF. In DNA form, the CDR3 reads TGTGCCAGCAGCCGCTCTGAAGGGCAGGGGGCAGATACGCAGTATTTT.

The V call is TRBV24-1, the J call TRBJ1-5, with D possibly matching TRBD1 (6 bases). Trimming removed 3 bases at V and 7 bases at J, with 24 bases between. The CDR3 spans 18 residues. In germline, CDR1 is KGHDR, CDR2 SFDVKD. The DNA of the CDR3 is TGTGCCACCAGTGATAAGCTTTTCGTACAGGGTGAGCGGCAGCCCCAGCATTTT. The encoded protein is CATSDKLFVQGERQPQHF.